This T cell receptor (beta chain) comes out of a study of naive and memory T cell subsets. Broader study findings: Naive and memory repertoire findings lacked a ground truth for validation. Activation and differentiation may alter RNA-based TCR counts.

The CDR3 is 16 residues long. Trimming at V came to 4 bases and at J to 2 bases, leaving 6 bases not matched to a gene. Per germline, CDR1 MGHRA and CDR2 YSYEKL. Notes on this clonotype: Its cognate antigen is unknown.

After CD4 positive bead selection, the CD4-negative fraction gave CD8 T cells. Both TRBC1 and TRBC2 were covered by a beta constant-region primer of two equimolar oligonucleotides. Nested alpha and beta constant-region primers with the SP2 primer drove four PCR rounds on ligated cDNA. MiXCR, run by TCRdb on the UMI-ligation and nested PCR reads, gives a single entry per CDR3 protein. This sample has 75,000 to 85,000 distinct CDR3 sequences, with 13% found just once. Sample: central memory CD4+ T cells from blood. This TCR derives from a human donor in good health. The rearrangement joins TRBV4-1 to TRBJ2-7; 12 nucleotides match TRBD1. CDR3 sequence: CASSRGQGAYTYEQYF. The CDR3 nucleotides are TGCGCCAGCAGCCGGGGACAGGGGGCTTACACCTACGAGCAGTACTTC.